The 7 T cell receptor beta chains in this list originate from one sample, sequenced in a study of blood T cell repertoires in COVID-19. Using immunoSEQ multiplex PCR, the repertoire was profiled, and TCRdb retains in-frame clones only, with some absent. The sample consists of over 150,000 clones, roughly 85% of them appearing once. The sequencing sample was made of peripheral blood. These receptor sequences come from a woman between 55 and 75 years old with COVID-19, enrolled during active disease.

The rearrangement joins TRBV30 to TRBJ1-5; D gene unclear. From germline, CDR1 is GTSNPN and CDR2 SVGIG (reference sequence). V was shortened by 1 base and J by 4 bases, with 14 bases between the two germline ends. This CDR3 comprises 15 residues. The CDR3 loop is CAWSEGQVRNQPQHF. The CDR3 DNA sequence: TGTGCCTGGAGTGAAGGCCAGGTTAGGAATCAGCCCCAGCATTTT.

The CDR3 sequence: CASSHSGQEQFF. CDR3 sequence (DNA): TGCGCCAGCAGCCATTCTGGACAAGAGCAGTTCTTC. J is TRBJ2-1 and V is TRBV4-1, with TRBD1 as a possible D gene (5 bases). Germline V gene data show CDR1 as MGHRA and CDR2 as YSYEKL. V dropped 3 bases and J dropped 10 bases, with 10 bases sitting between them. The CDR3 covers 12 residues.

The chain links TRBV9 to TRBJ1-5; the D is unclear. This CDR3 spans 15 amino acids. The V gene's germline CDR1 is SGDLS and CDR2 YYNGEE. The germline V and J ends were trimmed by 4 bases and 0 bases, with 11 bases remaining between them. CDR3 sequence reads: CASSPGEYSNQPQHF. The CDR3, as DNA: TGTGCCAGCAGCCCCGGGGAGTATAGCAATCAGCCCCAGCATTTT.

As DNA, the CDR3 is TGTGCCAGTAGGAAGGGACAGGCCAGGGACGAGCAGTACTTC. Translation gives CASRKGQARDEQYF. The chain recombines TRBV19 with TRBJ2-7; TRBD1 matches at 8 bases. The CDR3 is made up of 14 amino acids. The V gene's germline CDR1 is LNHDA and CDR2 SQIVND (reference sequence). The junction had 9 bases not matched to a gene; V was cut back by 6 bases and J by 5 bases. Using reference TRBV19 and TRBJ2-7 for the parts outside the CDR3, the full variable domain is DGGITQSPKYLFRKEGQNVTLSCEQNLNHDAMYWYRQDPGQGLRLIYYSQIVNDFQKGDIAEGYSVSREKKESFPLTVTSAQKNPTAFYLCASRKGQARDEQYFGPGTRLTVT.

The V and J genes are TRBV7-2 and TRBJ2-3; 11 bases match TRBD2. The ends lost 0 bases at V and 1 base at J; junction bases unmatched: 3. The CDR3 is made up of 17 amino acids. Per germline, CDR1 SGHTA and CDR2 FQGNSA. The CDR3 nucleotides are TGTGCCAGCAGCTTAGCGGTACTAGCGGGAGGCACAGATACGCAGTATTTT. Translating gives CASSLAVLAGGTDTQYF. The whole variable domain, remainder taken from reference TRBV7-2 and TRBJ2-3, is GAGVSQSPSNKVTEKGKDVELRCDPISGHTALYWYRQSLGQGLEFLIYFQGNSAPDKSGLPSDRFSAERTGGSVSTLTIQRTQQEDSAVYLCASSLAVLAGGTDTQYFGPGTRLTVL.

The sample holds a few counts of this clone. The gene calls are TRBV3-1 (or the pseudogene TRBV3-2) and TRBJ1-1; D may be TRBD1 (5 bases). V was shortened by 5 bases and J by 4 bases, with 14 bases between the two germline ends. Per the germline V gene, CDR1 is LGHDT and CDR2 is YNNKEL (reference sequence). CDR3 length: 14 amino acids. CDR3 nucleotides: TGTGCCAGCAGCATACGCCTCGGGGGCACTGAAGCTTTCTTT. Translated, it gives CASSIRLGGTEAFF.

CDR3 residues: CAGGRVNEKLFF. CDR3 nucleotide sequence: TGTGCCGGGGGGAGGGTTAATGAAAAACTGTTTTTT. This rearrangement joins TRBV30 to TRBJ1-4, with D maybe TRBD1 (5 bases). Germline CDR1 reads GTSNPN; CDR2 reads SVGIG (reference sequence). Trimming pared 8 bases from V and 4 bases from J, leaving 11 bases between. The CDR3 is 12 residues long.